This record covers a single TCR beta chain. As yet, its antigen is unknown. Using immunoSEQ multiplex PCR, the repertoire was profiled, and TCRdb retains in-frame clones only, with some absent. The table lists about 96,000 clones, 90% of them singletons, with roughly 1.5% in the top ten. The sample is drawn from a study of OX40 agonist ivuxolimab in advanced cancers. Study outcomes and limitations: Certain nonresponders likewise exhibited a low normalized T-cell clonal expansion. Patients who responded partially at 0.1-3.0 mg/kg showed clonal expansion ranking among the lowest. Expanded clones tended on average to be more numerous among CD8+ T cells than CD4+. Not determined was the antigen specificity of the expanded peripheral T cells.

Germline V lookup: CDR1 SQVTM, CDR2 ANQGSEA. Unmatched junction bases numbered 1, after V lost 3 bases and J lost 5 bases. CDR3 length: 12 amino acids. The genes are TRBV29-1 and TRBJ2-5; 9 nucleotides agree with TRBD2. The sequence derives from an adult with an advanced solid tumor such as melanoma, head and neck, liver or kidney cancer. Sequencing used CD4+ or CD8+ T cells sorted from blood, obtained in a trial of the OX40 agonist ivuxolimab. CDR3 region: CSVERGGETQYF. DNA for the CDR3: TGCAGCGTTGAGCGGGGGGGGGAGACCCAGTACTTC.